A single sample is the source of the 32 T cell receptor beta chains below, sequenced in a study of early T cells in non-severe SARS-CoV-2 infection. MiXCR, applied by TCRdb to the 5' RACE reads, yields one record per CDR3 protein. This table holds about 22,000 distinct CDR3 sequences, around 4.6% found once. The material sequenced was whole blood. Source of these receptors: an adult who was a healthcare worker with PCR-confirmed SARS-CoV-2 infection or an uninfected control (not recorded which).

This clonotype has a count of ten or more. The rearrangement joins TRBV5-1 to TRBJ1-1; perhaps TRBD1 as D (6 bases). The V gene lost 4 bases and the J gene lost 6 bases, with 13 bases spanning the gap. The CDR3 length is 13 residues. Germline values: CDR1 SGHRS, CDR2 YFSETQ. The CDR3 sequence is CASSGTRYAEAFF. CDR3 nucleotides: TGCGCCAGCAGCGGGACAAGGTACGCTGAAGCTTTCTTT.

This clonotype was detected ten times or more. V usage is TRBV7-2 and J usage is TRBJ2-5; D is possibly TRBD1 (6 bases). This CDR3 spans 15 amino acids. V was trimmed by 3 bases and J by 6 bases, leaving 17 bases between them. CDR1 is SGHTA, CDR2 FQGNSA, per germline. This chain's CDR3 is CASSLGQGPVQTQYF. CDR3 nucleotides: TGTGCCAGCAGCTTGGGTCAGGGGCCGGTGCAGACCCAGTACTTC.

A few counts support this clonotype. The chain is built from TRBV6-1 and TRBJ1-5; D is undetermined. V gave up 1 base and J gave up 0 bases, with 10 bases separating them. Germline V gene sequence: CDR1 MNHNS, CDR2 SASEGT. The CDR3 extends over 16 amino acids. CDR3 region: CASSEEMNSSNQPQHF. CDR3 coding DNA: TGTGCCAGCAGTGAAGAAATGAATTCTAGCAATCAGCCCCAGCATTTT.

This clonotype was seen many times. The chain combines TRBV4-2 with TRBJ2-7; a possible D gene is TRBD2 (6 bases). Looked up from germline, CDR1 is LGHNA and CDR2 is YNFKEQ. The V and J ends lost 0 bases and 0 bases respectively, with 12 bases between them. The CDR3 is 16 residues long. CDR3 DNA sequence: TGTGCCAGCAGCCAAGAAGGAGGGTTAAGCTCCTACGAGCAGTACTTC. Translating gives CASSQEGGLSSYEQYF.

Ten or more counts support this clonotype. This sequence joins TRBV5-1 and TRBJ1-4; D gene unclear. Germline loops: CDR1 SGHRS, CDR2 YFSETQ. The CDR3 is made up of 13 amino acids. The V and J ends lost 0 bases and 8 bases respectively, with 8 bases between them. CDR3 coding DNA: TGCGCCAGCAGCTTGGATGTCGGGGAAAAACTGTTTTTT. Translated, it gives CASSLDVGEKLFF.

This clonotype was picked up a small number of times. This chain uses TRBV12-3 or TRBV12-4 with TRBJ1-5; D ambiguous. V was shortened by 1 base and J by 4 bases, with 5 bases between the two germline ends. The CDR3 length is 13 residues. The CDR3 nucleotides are TGTGCCAGCAGTTTAGACTATAATCAGCCCCAGCATTTT. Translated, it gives CASSLDYNQPQHF.

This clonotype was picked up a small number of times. The DNA for the CDR3 is TGTGCCAGCAGCGAATGGAGTAATGAAAAACTGTTTTTT. It is translated as CASSEWSNEKLFF. The rearrangement joins TRBV5-4 to TRBJ1-4; D is unresolved. CDR3 length equals 13 residues. Between the trimmed V and J ends, which lost 4 bases and 4 bases, there was a span of 8 bases. The germline gives CDR1 SGHNT, CDR2 YYREEE (reference sequence).

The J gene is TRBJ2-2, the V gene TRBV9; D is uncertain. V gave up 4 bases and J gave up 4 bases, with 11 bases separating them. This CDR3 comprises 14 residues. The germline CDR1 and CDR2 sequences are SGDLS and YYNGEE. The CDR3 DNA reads TGTGCCAGCAGCCCGGACGGCAGCACCGGGGAGCTGTTTTTT. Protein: CASSPDGSTGELFF.

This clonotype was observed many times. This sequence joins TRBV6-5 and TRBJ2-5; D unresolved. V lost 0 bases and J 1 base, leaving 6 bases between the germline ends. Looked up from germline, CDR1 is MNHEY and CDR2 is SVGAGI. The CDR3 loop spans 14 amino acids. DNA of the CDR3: TGTGCCAGCAGTTACTCCGGCAGCCAAGAGACCCAGTACTTC. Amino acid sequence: CASSYSGSQETQYF.

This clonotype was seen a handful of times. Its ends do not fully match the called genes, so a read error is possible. The CDR3 sequence is CASSFSGGKETQYF. The CDR3 DNA reads as TGTGCTAGCAGCTTCAGCGGGGGGAAAGAGACCCAGTACTTC. V and J are TRBV7-7 and TRBJ2-5; TRBD2 agrees at 9 bases. This CDR3 region has 14 residues. Per germline, CDR1 SSHAT and CDR2 FNYEAQ (reference sequence).

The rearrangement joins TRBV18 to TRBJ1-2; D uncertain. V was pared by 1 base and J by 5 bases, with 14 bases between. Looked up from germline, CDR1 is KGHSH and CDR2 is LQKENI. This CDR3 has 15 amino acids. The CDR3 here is CASSPLGQGNYGYTF. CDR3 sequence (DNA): TGTGCCAGCTCACCACTCGGGCAAGGGAATTATGGCTACACCTTC.

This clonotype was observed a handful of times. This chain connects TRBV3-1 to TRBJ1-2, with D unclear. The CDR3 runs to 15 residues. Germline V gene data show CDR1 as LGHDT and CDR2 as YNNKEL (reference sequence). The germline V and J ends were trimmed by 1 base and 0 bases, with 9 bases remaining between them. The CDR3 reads CASSQGWTANYGYTF. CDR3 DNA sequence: TGTGCCAGCAGCCAAGGCTGGACGGCTAACTATGGCTACACCTTC.

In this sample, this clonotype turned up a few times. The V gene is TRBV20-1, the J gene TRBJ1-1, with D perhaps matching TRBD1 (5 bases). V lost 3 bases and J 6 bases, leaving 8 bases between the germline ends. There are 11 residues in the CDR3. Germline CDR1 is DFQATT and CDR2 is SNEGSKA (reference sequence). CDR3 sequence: CSARGVAEAFF. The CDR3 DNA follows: TGCAGTGCTAGGGGGGTGGCTGAAGCTTTCTTT.

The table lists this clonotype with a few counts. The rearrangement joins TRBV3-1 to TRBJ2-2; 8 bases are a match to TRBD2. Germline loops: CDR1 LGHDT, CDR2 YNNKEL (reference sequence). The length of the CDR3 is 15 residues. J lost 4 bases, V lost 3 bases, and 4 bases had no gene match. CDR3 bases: TGTGCCAGCAGCCAGGGGACTAGATCCACCGGGGAGCTGTTTTTT. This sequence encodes CASSQGTRSTGELFF.

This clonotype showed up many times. The CDR3: CASSPWSPRDSNYNEQFF. The CDR3 DNA follows: TGCGCCAGCAGCCCTTGGTCCCCCCGGGACTCCAATTACAATGAGCAGTTCTTC. V and J are TRBV5-1 and TRBJ2-1; tentatively, D is TRBD2 (6 bases). V was cut by 4 bases and J by 4 bases, with 24 bases left in between. The CDR3 totals 18 residues. Germline V gene data show CDR1 as SGHRS and CDR2 as YFSETQ.

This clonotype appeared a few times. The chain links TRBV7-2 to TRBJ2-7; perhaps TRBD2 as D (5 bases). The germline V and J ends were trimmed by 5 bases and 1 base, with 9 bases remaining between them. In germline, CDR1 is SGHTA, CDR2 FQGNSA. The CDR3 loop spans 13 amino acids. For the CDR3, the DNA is TGTGCCAGCAGCCCTAGCCAGTCCTACGAGCAGTACTTC. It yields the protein CASSPSQSYEQYF.

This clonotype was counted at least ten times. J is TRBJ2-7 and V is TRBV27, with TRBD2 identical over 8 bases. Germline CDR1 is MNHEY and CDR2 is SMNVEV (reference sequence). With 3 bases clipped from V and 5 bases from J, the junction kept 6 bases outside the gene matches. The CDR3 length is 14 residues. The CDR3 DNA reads TGTGCCAGCAGTTTCGGGGGGGCTGGAAACGAGCAGTACTTC. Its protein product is CASSFGGAGNEQYF.

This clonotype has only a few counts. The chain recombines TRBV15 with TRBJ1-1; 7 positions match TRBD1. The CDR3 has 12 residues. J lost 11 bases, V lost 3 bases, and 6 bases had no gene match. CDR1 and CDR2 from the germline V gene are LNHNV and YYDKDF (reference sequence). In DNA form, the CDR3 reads TGTGCCACCAGCAGCAGACAGGGTGCGGCTTTCTTT. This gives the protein CATSSRQGAAFF.

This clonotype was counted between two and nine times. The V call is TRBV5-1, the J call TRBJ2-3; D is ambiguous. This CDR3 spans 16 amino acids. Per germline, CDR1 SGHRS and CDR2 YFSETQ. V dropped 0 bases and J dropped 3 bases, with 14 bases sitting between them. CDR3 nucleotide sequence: TGCGCCAGCAGCTTGGTGACCCACGATTGGACAGATACGCAGTATTTT. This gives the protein CASSLVTHDWTDTQYF. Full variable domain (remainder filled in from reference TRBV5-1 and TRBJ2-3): KAGVTQTPRYLIKTRGQQVTLSCSPISGHRSVSWYQQTPGQGLQFLFEYFSETQRNKGNFPGRFSGRQFSNSRSEMNVSTLELGDSALYLCASSLVTHDWTDTQYFGPGTRLTVL.

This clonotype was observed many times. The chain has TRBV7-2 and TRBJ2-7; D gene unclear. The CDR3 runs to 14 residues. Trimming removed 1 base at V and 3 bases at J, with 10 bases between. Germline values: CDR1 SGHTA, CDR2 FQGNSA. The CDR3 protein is CASSLGPKYYEQYF. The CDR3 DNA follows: TGTGCCAGCAGCTTAGGCCCCAAGTACTACGAGCAGTACTTC.

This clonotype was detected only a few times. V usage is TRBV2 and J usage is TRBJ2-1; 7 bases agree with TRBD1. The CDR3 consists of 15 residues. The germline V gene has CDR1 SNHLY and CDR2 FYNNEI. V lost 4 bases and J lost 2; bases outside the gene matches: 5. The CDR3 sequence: CASSARDSAYNEQFF. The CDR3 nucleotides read TGTGCCAGCAGTGCCAGGGACAGCGCCTACAATGAGCAGTTCTTC.

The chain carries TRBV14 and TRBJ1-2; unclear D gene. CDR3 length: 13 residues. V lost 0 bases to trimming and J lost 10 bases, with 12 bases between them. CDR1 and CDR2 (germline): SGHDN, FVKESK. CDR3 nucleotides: TGTGCCAGCAGCCAAGACAGGCAGGCGACCTACACCTTC. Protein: CASSQDRQATYTF.

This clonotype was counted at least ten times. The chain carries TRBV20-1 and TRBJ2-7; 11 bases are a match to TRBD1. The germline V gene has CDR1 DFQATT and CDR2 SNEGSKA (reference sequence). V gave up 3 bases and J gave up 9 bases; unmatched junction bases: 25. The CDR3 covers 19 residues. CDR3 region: CSASPKGQGATRTERRQYF. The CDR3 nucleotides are TGCAGTGCTAGCCCGAAAGGACAGGGGGCAACTAGGACCGAGAGGCGGCAGTACTTC.

The CDR3 DNA sequence: TGTGCCAGCAGTGAAGGCACCGCCGTCGGTACGCAGTATTTT. As protein: CASSEGTAVGTQYF. The V gene is TRBV6-1, the J gene TRBJ2-3; D unclear. The CDR3 has 14 residues. Looked up from germline, CDR1 is MNHNS and CDR2 is SASEGT. V lost 1 base and J lost 8, with 13 bases in between.

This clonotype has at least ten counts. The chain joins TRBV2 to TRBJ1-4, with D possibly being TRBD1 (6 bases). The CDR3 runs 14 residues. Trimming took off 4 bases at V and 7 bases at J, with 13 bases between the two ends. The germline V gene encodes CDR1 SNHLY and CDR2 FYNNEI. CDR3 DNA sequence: TGTGCCAGCAGTGTGTGGGGGGCGGGTGAAAAACTGTTTTTT. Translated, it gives CASSVWGAGEKLFF.

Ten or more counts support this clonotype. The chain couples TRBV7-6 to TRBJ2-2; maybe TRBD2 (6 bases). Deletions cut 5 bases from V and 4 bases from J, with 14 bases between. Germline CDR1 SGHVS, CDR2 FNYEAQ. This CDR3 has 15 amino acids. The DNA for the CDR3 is TGTGCCAGCAGCCCAGGCGGGGCTAGCACCGGGGAGCTGTTTTTT. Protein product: CASSPGGASTGELFF. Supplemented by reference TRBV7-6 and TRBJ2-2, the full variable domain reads GAGVSQSPRYKVTKRGQDVALRCDPISGHVSLYWYRQALGQGPEFLTYFNYEAQQDKSGLPNDRFSAERPEGSISTLTIQRTEQRDSAMYRCASSPGGASTGELFFGEGSRLTVL.

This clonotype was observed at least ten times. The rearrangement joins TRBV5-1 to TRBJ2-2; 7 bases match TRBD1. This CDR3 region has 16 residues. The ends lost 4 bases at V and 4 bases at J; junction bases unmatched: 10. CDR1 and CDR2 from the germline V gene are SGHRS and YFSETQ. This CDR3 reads CASSLLTGSGTGELFF. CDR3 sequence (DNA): TGCGCCAGCAGCCTTTTGACAGGGTCGGGCACCGGGGAGCTGTTTTTT.

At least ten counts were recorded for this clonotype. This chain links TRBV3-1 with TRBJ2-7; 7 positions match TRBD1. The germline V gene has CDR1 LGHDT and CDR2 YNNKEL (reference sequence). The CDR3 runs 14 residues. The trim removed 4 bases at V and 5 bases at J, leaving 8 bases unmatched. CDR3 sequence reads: CASSPGQAVDEQYF. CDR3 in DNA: TGTGCCAGCAGCCCCGGACAGGCGGTAGACGAGCAGTACTTC.

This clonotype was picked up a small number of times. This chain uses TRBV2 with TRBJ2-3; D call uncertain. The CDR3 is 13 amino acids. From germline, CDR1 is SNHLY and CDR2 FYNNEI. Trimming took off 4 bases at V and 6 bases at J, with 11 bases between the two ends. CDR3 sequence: CASSVGPGDTQYF. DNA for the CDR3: TGTGCCAGCAGTGTCGGTCCCGGGGATACGCAGTATTTT.

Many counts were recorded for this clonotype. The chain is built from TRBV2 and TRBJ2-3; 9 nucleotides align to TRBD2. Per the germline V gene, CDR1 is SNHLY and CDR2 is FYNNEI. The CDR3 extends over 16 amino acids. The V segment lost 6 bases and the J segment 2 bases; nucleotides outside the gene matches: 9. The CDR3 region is CASRAERGAHTDTQYF. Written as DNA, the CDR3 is TGTGCCAGCAGGGCTGAGCGGGGGGCGCACACAGATACGCAGTATTTT. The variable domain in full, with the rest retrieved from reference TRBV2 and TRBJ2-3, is EPEVTQTPSHQVTQMGQEVILRCVPISNHLYFYWYRQILGQKVEFLVSFYNNEISEKSEIFDDQFSVERPDGSNFTLKIRSTKLEDSAMYFCASRAERGAHTDTQYFGPGTRLTVL.

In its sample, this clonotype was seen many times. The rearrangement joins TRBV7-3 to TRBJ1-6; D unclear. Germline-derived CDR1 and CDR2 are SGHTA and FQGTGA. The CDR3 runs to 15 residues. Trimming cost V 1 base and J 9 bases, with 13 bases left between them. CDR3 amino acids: CASSLNWGIGSPLHF. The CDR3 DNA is TGTGCCAGCAGCTTAAATTGGGGAATTGGTTCACCCCTCCACTTT. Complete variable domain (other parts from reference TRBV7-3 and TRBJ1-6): GAGVSQTPSNKVTEKGKYVELRCDPISGHTALYWYRQSLGQGPEFLIYFQGTGAADDSGLPNDRFFAVRPEGSVSTLKIQRTERGDSAVYLCASSLNWGIGSPLHFGNGTRLTVT.

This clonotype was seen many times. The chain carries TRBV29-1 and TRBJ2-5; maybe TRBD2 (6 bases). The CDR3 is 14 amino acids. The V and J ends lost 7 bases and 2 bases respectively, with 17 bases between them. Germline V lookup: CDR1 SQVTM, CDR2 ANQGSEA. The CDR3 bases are TGCAGCGCCGAAGCGACTAGGGTTCAAGAGACCCAGTACTTC. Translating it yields CSAEATRVQETQYF. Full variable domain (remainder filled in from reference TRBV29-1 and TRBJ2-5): SAVISQKPSRDICQRGTSLTIQCQVDSQVTMMFWYRQQPGQSLTLIATANQGSEATYESGFVIDKFPISRPNLTFSTLTVSNMSPEDSSIYLCSAEATRVQETQYFGPGTRLLVL.